A selection of T cell receptor beta chains follows, all from one sample in a study of control samples from healthy donors and cancer patients. The protocol was immunoSEQ multiplex PCR, while the TCRdb copy is restricted to in-frame clones and leaves out a portion. The sample yields 400,000 to 500,000 clones, approximately 90% seen once. The specimen was PBMCs. These receptors came from a man between 40 and 49 years old with head and neck cancer. The CDR3 runs from the conserved cysteine through the conserved F or W. D genes are given only for firm matches. Some rows mark clone size as missing; the rest say once, few, many or name a class of expanded clone.

>TRBJ2-4|NA|TRBV10-3|NA
CAISEDRENIQYF
TGTGCCATCAGTGAAGACAGAGAAAACATTCAGTACTTC
>TRBJ1-3|NA|TRBV29-1|NA
CSAKSGNTIYF
TGCAGCGCCAAATCTGGAAACACCATATATTTT
>TRBJ1-3|NA|TRBV7-9|NA
CASSSGRSSGNTIYF
TGTGCCAGCAGCTCCGGACGGAGCTCTGGAAACACCATATATTTT
>TRBJ2-5|NA|TRBV19|NA
CASSIAGYRGETQYF
TGTGCCAGTAGTATCGCCGGGTATCGAGGGGAGACCCAGTACTTC
>TRBJ1-3|NA|TRBV29-1|NA
CSVTASRVPNTIYF
TGCAGCGTTACCGCTAGCAGGGTTCCCAACACCATATATTTT
>TRBJ2-5|NA|TRBV7-9|few
CASSRVWGQETQYF
TGTGCCAGCAGCCGTGTTTGGGGGCAAGAGACCCAGTACTTC
>TRBJ1-1|NA|TRBV3-1/TRBV3-2|NA
CASSQVSGTEAFF
TGTGCCAGCAGCCAAGTTTCGGGGACTGAAGCTTTCTTT
>TRBJ2-1|NA|TRBV3-1/TRBV3-2|NA
CASSQDKGGLGTGEQFF
TGTGCCAGCAGCCAAGATAAAGGGGGGCTCGGTACAGGGGAGCAGTTCTTC
>TRBJ1-4|NA|TRBV30|NA
CAWRMGAGEKLFF
TGTGCCTGGAGGATGGGGGCCGGAGAAAAACTGTTTTTT
>TRBJ2-3|NA|TRBV7-2|NA
CASSFGATGNPDTQYF
TGTGCCAGCAGCTTCGGAGCTACAGGGAACCCAGATACGCAGTATTTT
>TRBJ2-3|TRBD1|TRBV5-1|NA
CASSMGDRLTTDTQYF
TGCGCCAGCAGCATGGGGGACAGGCTAACCACAGATACGCAGTATTTT
>TRBJ2-5|TRBD2|TRBV3-1/TRBV3-2|NA
CASSQRGGRETQYF
TGTGCCAGCAGCCAACGGGGGGGACGGGAGACCCAGTACTTC
>TRBJ2-7|TRBD1|TRBV4-1|NA
CASSQRTGRGEQYF
TGCGCCAGCAGCCAGAGGACAGGTAGGGGCGAGCAGTACTTC
>TRBJ1-1|TRBD1|TRBV7-8|NA
CASSSRAGQGGRNTEAFF
TGTGCCAGCAGCAGTAGAGCAGGACAGGGGGGAAGGAACACTGAAGCTTTCTTT
>TRBJ1-4|TRBD1|TRBV18|NA
CASSPGQAATNEKLFF
TGTGCCAGCTCACCGGGACAGGCCGCAACTAATGAAAAACTGTTTTTT
>TRBJ2-3|NA|TRBV23-1|NA
CASSQGGCTDTQYF
TGCGCCAGCAGTCAGGGCGGATGCACAGATACGCAGTATTTT
>TRBJ2-5|NA|TRBV5-1|NA
CASSWGGPSETQYF
TGCGCCAGCAGCTGGGGTGGGCCCTCGGAGACCCAGTACTTC
>TRBJ2-3|TRBD2|TRBV6-1|NA
CASSVRGLAGDTDTQYF
TGTGCCAGCAGTGTTCGCGGACTAGCGGGGGACACAGATACGCAGTATTTT
>TRBJ2-5|NA|TRBV7-3|NA
CASSLSRAPGETQYF
TGTGCCAGCAGCCTGTCCAGGGCTCCGGGAGAGACCCAGTACTTC
>TRBJ1-5|TRBD1|TRBV28|once
CASSPIDRGRQPQHF
TGTGCCAGCAGTCCGATTGACAGGGGGCGTCAGCCCCAGCATTTT
>TRBJ2-3|NA|TRBV27|NA
CASSLSRGTDTQYF
TGTGCCAGCAGTTTATCCCGCGGCACAGATACGCAGTATTTT
>TRBJ1-5|TRBD1|TRBV19|NA
CATRRTGDFNQPQHF
TGTGCCACCAGGAGGACAGGAGATTTTAATCAGCCCCAGCATTTT
>TRBJ1-1|NA|TRBV9|NA
CASSERPNTEAFF
TGTGCCAGCAGCGAACGACCGAACACTGAAGCTTTCTTT
>TRBJ2-7|NA|TRBV11-2|NA
CASSGLKVGEQYF
TGTGCCAGCAGCGGTCTAAAGGTTGGCGAGCAGTACTTC
>TRBJ2-5|NA|TRBV7-2|NA
CASSLESGSRETQYF
TGTGCCAGCAGCTTAGAAAGTGGGAGTCGAGAGACCCAGTACTTC
>TRBJ1-2|NA|TRBV11-2|NA
CASSPAPGGGYGYTF
TGTGCCAGCAGCCCAGCCCCAGGCGGGGGCTATGGCTACACCTTC
>TRBJ2-7|NA|TRBV5-6|many
CASSALWGREQYF
TGTGCCAGCAGCGCCCTGTGGGGCCGCGAGCAGTACTTC
>TRBJ2-1|NA|TRBV10-1|NA
CASSEEPETFNEQFF
TGCGCCAGCAGTGAGGAGCCGGAGACCTTCAATGAGCAGTTCTTC
>TRBJ1-4|TRBD1|TRBV9|NA
CASNLDREGEKLFF
TGTGCCAGCAACCTGGACAGGGAGGGGGAAAAACTGTTTTTT
>TRBJ2-3|TRBD2|TRBV6-5|NA
CASSRRGGSDTQYF
TGTGCCAGCAGCAGGCGGGGGGGCTCAGATACGCAGTATTTT
>TRBJ1-1|NA|TRBV28|NA
CASSLTERDTEAFF
TGTGCCAGCAGTTTAACGGAGAGGGACACTGAAGCTTTCTTT
>TRBJ2-7|TRBD1|TRBV6-6|NA
CASRLGTGGEQYF
TGTGCCAGCAGGCTAGGGACAGGTGGGGAGCAGTACTTC
>TRBJ1-1|NA|TRBV7-2|NA
CASSFQRTEAFF
TGTGCCAGCAGCTTCCAGAGGACTGAAGCTTTCTTT
>TRBJ2-1|NA|TRBV9|NA
CASSPRQGSDYNEQFF
TGTGCCAGCAGCCCCCGTCAGGGTTCCGACTACAATGAGCAGTTCTTC
>TRBJ2-3|NA|TRBV28|NA
CASSLSGLATDTQYF
TGTGCCAGCAGTTTATCTGGGCTGGCCACAGATACGCAGTATTTT
>TRBJ2-7|NA|TRBV5-1|NA
CASSSQDRSYEQYF
TGCGCCAGCAGCTCCCAGGACCGGTCCTACGAGCAGTACTTC
>TRBJ2-2|NA|TRBV7-8|NA
CASSSTGIFTGELFF
TGTGCCAGCAGCTCCACAGGGATCTTCACCGGGGAGCTGTTTTTT
>TRBJ1-2|NA|TRBV11-2|NA
CASSSYLGGLGYTF
TGTGCCAGCAGCTCCTATCTCGGGGGTTTGGGCTACACCTTC
>TRBJ1-6|TRBD1|TRBV19|NA
CASSPTGSPSPLHF
TGTGCCAGTTCCCCGACAGGGTCTCCGTCACCCCTCCACTTT
>TRBJ1-5|NA|TRBV4-1|few
CASSLSYSNQPQHF
TGCGCCAGCAGCCTATCATATAGCAATCAGCCCCAGCATTTT
>TRBJ1-4|NA|TRBV28|NA
CASSSARQFNEKLFF
TGTGCCAGCAGCTCCGCGCGACAGTTTAATGAAAAACTGTTTTTT
>TRBJ2-3|TRBD2|TRBV9|NA
CASSVGGSGSTDTQYF
TGTGCCAGCAGCGTAGGAGGTAGCGGGAGCACAGATACGCAGTATTTT
>TRBJ1-1|NA|TRBV28|NA
CASSPDGNTEAFF
TGTGCCAGCAGTCCCGACGGGAACACTGAAGCTTTCTTT
>TRBJ2-7|TRBD1|TRBV7-2|NA
CASSSSLTGKAYEQYF
TGTGCCAGCAGTTCCAGCTTGACAGGGAAGGCCTACGAGCAGTACTTC
>TRBJ2-7|TRBD1|TRBV7-3|once
CASSASGTGGHEQYF
TGTGCCAGCAGCGCGTCCGGGACAGGGGGCCACGAGCAGTACTTC
>TRBJ2-7|NA|TRBV15|NA
CATSRAPGNPYEQYF
TGTGCCACCAGCAGAGCCCCGGGGAACCCCTACGAGCAGTACTTC
>TRBJ1-3|TRBD1|TRBV28|NA
CASSLGEGANFRNTIYF
TGTGCCAGCAGTTTGGGGGAGGGGGCCAACTTTAGAAACACCATATATTTT
>TRBJ1-5|TRBD1|TRBV6-5|NA
CASSYSLQGAHQPQHF
TGTGCCAGCAGTTACTCGTTACAGGGGGCACATCAGCCCCAGCATTTT
>TRBJ2-7|NA|TRBV7-3|NA
CASSPTGTTYEQYF
TGTGCCAGCAGCCCAACCGGGACAACATACGAGCAGTACTTC
>TRBJ2-3|TRBD2|TRBV19|NA
CASREIAGRADTQYF
TGTGCCAGTAGGGAAATAGCGGGACGGGCAGATACGCAGTATTTT
>TRBJ1-1|NA|TRBV28|NA
CASSLGQNTEAFF
TGTGCCAGCAGTTTAGGACAGAACACTGAAGCTTTCTTT
>TRBJ1-1|NA|TRBV7-2|NA
CASSSLGVTEAFF
TGTGCCAGCAGCTCACTGGGGGTCACTGAAGCTTTCTTT
>TRBJ2-7|NA|TRBV7-9|NA
CASTRTGTYEQYF
TGTGCCAGCACCCGAACAGGGACCTACGAGCAGTACTTC